The clone carrying this T cell receptor beta chain appeared many times. Its antigen is unidentified. This entry belongs to a study of regulatory T cells in long-lasting Graves disease. Described time point: newly diagnosed GD, antithyroid drugs for less than 3 months. RNA from PBMCs was the source of the TCR library. The EDTA tubes were filled with 7 to 9.5 milliliters of drawn peripheral blood. Construction of the TCR beta libraries employed iRepertoire HTBI primers in conjunction with Arm-PCR of CDR3 regions. TCRdb reprocessed the multiplex PCR reads with MiXCR, giving one entry per CDR3 protein. The repertoire holds hundreds of thousands of distinct CDR3 sequences, with around 16% as singletons. Germline lookup yields CDR1 MNHEY and CDR2 SMNVEV (reference sequence). V was clipped by 5 bases and J by 6 bases, with 12 bases between them. This CDR3 contains 13 residues. General study results and limits: Graves' patients with persistent disease showed TCR diversity lower than patients newly diagnosed.

Sequencing used peripheral blood mononuclear cells (PBMCs), obtained at new diagnosis, from a patient treated with antithyroid drugs. This clonotype was sampled from a female donor with Graves disease. The gene calls are TRBV27 and TRBJ2-3; D is unclear. The CDR3 sequence: CASSVGRIDTQYF. The CDR3 region has the DNA TGTGCCAGCAGTGTAGGACGGATCGATACGCAGTATTTT.